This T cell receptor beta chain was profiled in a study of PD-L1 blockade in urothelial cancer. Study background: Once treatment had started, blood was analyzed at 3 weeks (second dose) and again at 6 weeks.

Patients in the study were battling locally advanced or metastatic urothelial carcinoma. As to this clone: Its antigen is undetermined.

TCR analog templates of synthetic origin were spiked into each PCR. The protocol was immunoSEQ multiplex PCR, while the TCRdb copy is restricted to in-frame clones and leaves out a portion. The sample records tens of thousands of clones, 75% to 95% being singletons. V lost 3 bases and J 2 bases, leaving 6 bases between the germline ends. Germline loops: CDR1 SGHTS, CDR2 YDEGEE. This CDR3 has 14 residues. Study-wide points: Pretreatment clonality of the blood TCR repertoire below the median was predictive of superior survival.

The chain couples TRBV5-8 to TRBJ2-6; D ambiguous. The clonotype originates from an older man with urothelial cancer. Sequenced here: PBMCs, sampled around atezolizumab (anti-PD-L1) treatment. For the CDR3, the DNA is TGTGCCAGCAGCTGGTCAGCTGGGGCCAACGTCCTGACTTTC. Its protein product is CASSWSAGANVLTF.